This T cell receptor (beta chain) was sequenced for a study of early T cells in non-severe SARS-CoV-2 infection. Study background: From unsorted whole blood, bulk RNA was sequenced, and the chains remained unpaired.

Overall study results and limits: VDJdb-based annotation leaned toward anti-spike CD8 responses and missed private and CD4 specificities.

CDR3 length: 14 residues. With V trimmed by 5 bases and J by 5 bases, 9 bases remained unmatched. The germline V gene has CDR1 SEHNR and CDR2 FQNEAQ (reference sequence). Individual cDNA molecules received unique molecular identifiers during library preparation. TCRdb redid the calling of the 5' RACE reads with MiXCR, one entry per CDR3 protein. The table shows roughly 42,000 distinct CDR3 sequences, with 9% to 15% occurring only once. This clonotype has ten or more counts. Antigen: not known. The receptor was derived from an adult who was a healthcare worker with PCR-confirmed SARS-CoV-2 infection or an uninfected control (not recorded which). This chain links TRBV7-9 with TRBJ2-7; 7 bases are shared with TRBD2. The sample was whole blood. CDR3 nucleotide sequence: TGTGCCAGCAGCCTACTACCGGGGGGAGACGAGCAGTACTTC. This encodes CASSLLPGGDEQYF.